This T cell receptor beta chain was documented in a study of blood T cell repertoires in COVID-19. Study details: Nucleic acid was either cDNA or gDNA, and it came from T cells, B-cell-depleted T cells, or PBMCs.

Using immunoSEQ multiplex PCR, the repertoire was profiled, and TCRdb retains in-frame clones only, with some absent. The sample lists 250,000 to 300,000 clones; about 89% were seen once. Trimming removed 0 bases from V and 8 bases from J, with 8 bases in between. Germline CDR1 and CDR2: KGHSH and LQKENI. This CDR3 comprises 13 residues. This receptor was identified in a man in his fifties with acute or convalescent COVID-19. The specimen sequenced was peripheral blood. The chain is built from TRBV18 and TRBJ2-1; possibly TRBD2 for D (5 bases). For the CDR3, the DNA is TGTGCCAGCTCACCACCGCCGAGGGATGAGCAGTTCTTC. Protein product: CASSPPPRDEQFF. Full variable domain (missing parts from reference TRBV18 and TRBJ2-1): NAGVMQNPRHLVRRRGQEARLRCSPMKGHSHVYWYRQLPEEGLKFMVYLQKENIIDESGMPKERFSAEFPKEGPSILRIQQVVRGDSAAYFCASSPPPRDEQFFGPGTRLTVL.